What follows is one T cell receptor beta chain and its context. Data came from immunoSEQ multiplex PCR; TCRdb stores just in-frame clones and leaves some out. This table holds around 53,000 clones, 65% to 90% found once. The CDR3 length is 12 residues. The V end was cut by 5 bases, the J end by 1 base, with 2 bases between. Germline assignment: CDR1 MNHEY and CDR2 SMNVEV (reference sequence). The data derive from a study of control samples from healthy donors and cancer patients. The specimen sequenced was PBMCs. The receptor comes from a woman in her forties or fifties with lung cancer. The chain combines TRBV27 with TRBJ2-2, with D hard to call. This chain's CDR3 is CASSLNTGELFF. CDR3 sequence (DNA): TGTGCCAGCAGTCTGAACACCGGGGAGCTGTTTTTT.